A selection of T cell receptor beta chains follows, all from one sample in a study of shared clonotypes between healthy human individuals. Clones were read by immunoSEQ multiplex PCR, and TCRdb kept only the in-frame ones, dropping some. The sample includes millions of clones, just under 95% of them seen just once. The sequenced material came from naive CD8+ T cells sorted from blood. These receptors were taken from a man younger than 30 in good health. CDR3s leave out the opening cysteine and the closing phenylalanine or tryptophan.

v_gene: TRBV27
j_gene: TRBJ2-7
CDR3aa: ASSLFFPPHEQY

v_gene: TRBV6-1
j_gene: TRBJ2-7
CDR3aa: ASSAGTSGGYEQY

v_gene: TRBV21-1
j_gene: TRBJ1-6
CDR3aa: ARGGSPLH

v_gene: TRBV5-4
j_gene: TRBJ2-7
CDR3aa: ASSLGLTYEQY

v_gene: TRBV29-1
j_gene: TRBJ2-2
CDR3aa: SVGVPGGELF

v_gene: TRBV4-1
j_gene: TRBJ2-3
CDR3aa: ASSQDQGESDTQY

v_gene: TRBV4-1
j_gene: TRBJ2-7
CDR3aa: ASSHGLAGVNYEQY

v_gene: TRBV4-1
j_gene: TRBJ2-1
CDR3aa: AGALEQADYNEQF

v_gene: TRBV12-5
j_gene: TRBJ2-7
CDR3aa: ASGLAQGPLYEQY

v_gene: TRBV10-3
j_gene: TRBJ1-2
CDR3aa: AISEKLSGGNYGYT

v_gene: TRBV2
j_gene: TRBJ2-7
CDR3aa: ASSVGPDLYEQY

v_gene: TRBV18
j_gene: TRBJ2-2
CDR3aa: ASSPLEGTNTGELF

v_gene: TRBV11-3
j_gene: TRBJ1-3
CDR3aa: ASSLRDGGNTIY

v_gene: TRBV30
j_gene: TRBJ2-7
CDR3aa: AWSGDRGYEQY

v_gene: TRBV27
j_gene: TRBJ2-7
CDR3aa: ASSQSAGGPYEQY

v_gene: TRBV7-3
j_gene: TRBJ1-2
CDR3aa: ASSITGGGYGYT

v_gene: TRBV27
j_gene: TRBJ1-6
CDR3aa: ASSLGGQSNSPLH

v_gene: TRBV19
j_gene: TRBJ1-6
CDR3aa: ASSIGEGYSPLH

v_gene: TRBV29-1
j_gene: TRBJ2-3
CDR3aa: SVEDRGVGTDTQY

v_gene: TRBV6-5
j_gene: TRBJ2-1
CDR3aa: ASSDGQENNEQF

v_gene: TRBV7-7
j_gene: TRBJ2-1
CDR3aa: ASSPGGANSYNEQF

v_gene: TRBV4-1
j_gene: TRBJ2-7
CDR3aa: ASSQGGMQATYEQY

v_gene: TRBV10-2
j_gene: TRBJ2-3
CDR3aa: ASSEFNIAGGRADTQY

v_gene: TRBV7-9
j_gene: TRBJ2-2
CDR3aa: ASSIYLTGELF

v_gene: TRBV29-1
j_gene: TRBJ2-1
CDR3aa: SVEGDSSYNEQF

v_gene: TRBV27
j_gene: TRBJ1-2
CDR3aa: ASSFNSGSFGGYT

v_gene: TRBV14
j_gene: TRBJ2-7
CDR3aa: ASSLSGRAYYEQY

v_gene: TRBV4-1
j_gene: TRBJ1-1
CDR3aa: ASSQAPTGTEAF

v_gene: TRBV7-9
j_gene: TRBJ1-4
CDR3aa: ASSFNEKLF

v_gene: TRBV29-1
j_gene: TRBJ2-7
CDR3aa: SVVGQGSYEQY

v_gene: TRBV4-2
j_gene: TRBJ2-2
CDR3aa: ASSPPFWTGATGELF

v_gene: TRBV2
j_gene: TRBJ1-4
CDR3aa: ASSEASQGLANEKLF

v_gene: TRBV10-2
j_gene: TRBJ1-4
CDR3aa: ASSEWAGGAAEKLF

v_gene: TRBV11-3
j_gene: TRBJ2-7
CDR3aa: ASSQGGAGEQY

v_gene: TRBV7-9
j_gene: TRBJ2-7
CDR3aa: ASGPRGLYEQY

v_gene: TRBV7-2
j_gene: TRBJ2-7
CDR3aa: ASSLGMGFSYEQY

v_gene: TRBV27
j_gene: TRBJ2-1
CDR3aa: ASSPPASSLIYEQF

v_gene: TRBV6-6
j_gene: TRBJ1-5
CDR3aa: ASSYDGYQPQH

v_gene: TRBV4-2
j_gene: TRBJ2-2
CDR3aa: ASSTTGQGIIANTGELF

v_gene: TRBV6-5
j_gene: TRBJ2-7
CDR3aa: ASSYAESSYEQY

v_gene: TRBV7-9
j_gene: TRBJ2-7
CDR3aa: ASSPLAREQY

v_gene: TRBV5-4
j_gene: TRBJ1-4
CDR3aa: ASSLGAPVLTNEKLF

v_gene: TRBV6-5
j_gene: TRBJ2-5
CDR3aa: ASSWDLRETQY

v_gene: TRBV7-9
j_gene: TRBJ2-7
CDR3aa: ASSLWPDYEQY

v_gene: TRBV5-4
j_gene: TRBJ2-5
CDR3aa: ASSLASANIVETQY

v_gene: TRBV7-8
j_gene: TRBJ2-3
CDR3aa: ASSGDGPARVRDTQY

v_gene: TRBV4-3
j_gene: TRBJ2-7
CDR3aa: ASSEAVSYEQY

v_gene: TRBV7-9
j_gene: TRBJ2-5
CDR3aa: ASSKTAGGQETQY

v_gene: TRBV29-1
j_gene: TRBJ1-2
CDR3aa: SVVGAPDRENYGYT

v_gene: TRBV27
j_gene: TRBJ2-3
CDR3aa: ASMPLGGTDTQY